Presented here are 7 T cell receptor beta chains from one specimen sequenced in a study of shared clonotypes between healthy human individuals. Sequencing was performed with immunoSEQ multiplex PCR; in TCRdb, only in-frame clones are kept and a portion is missing. The data contain 2,500,000 or so clones, roughly 93% of them singletons. The sequencing input was naive CD4+ T cells from PBMCs. Subset defined: CD45RA+ positively selected. The receptors were gathered from a man younger than 35 in good health. Some clones in this sample may be carry-over from other donors' samples.

The chain has TRBV28 and TRBJ1-6; D is ambiguous. V lost 2 bases, J lost 7 bases, and 9 bases lay in between. The CDR3 covers 14 residues. The V gene's germline CDR1 is MDHEN and CDR2 SYDVKM. Written as DNA, the CDR3 is TGTGCCAGCAGTTTACGAGGGAGGAATTCACCCCTCCACTTT. This gives the protein CASSLRGRNSPLHF.

This chain uses TRBV21-1 with TRBJ1-5; the table's D call, TRBD1, has no DNA check behind it. TRBV21-1 is a recognized pseudogene. This CDR3 is 16 amino acids long. The DNA for the CDR3 is TGTGCCAGCAGCACTTCAGGGTTGGATGGTAATCAGCCCCAGCATTTT. Protein product: CASSTSGLDGNQPQHF.

Concerning this clone: This sequence may be a read error, since a much larger clone differs from it by one base. Other DNA sequences in this sample translate to the same CDR3. V gene TRBV25-1 combines with J gene TRBJ2-4, with TRBD2 matching 7 bases. CDR3 size: 15 residues. CDR1 and CDR2 (germline): MGHDK, SYGVNS. For the CDR3, the DNA is TGCGCCAGCAGTGATAGCGGGCTAGCCAAAAACATTCAGTACTTC. Protein product: CASSDSGLAKNIQYF.

The chain joins TRBV7-8 to TRBJ2-7; TRBD1 might be the D (5 bases). Germline lookup yields CDR1 SGHVS and CDR2 FQNEAQ. Deletions cut 2 bases from V and 3 bases from J, with 5 bases between. The CDR3 loop spans 12 amino acids. CDR3: CASSLQGYEQYF. The CDR3 DNA is TGTGCCAGCAGCTTACAGGGCTACGAGCAGTACTTC. Drawing the rest from reference TRBV7-8 and TRBJ2-7, the complete variable domain is GAGVSQSPRYKVAKRGQDVALRCDPISGHVSLFWYQQALGQGPEFLTYFQNEAQLDKSGLPSDRFFAERPEGSVSTLKIQRTQQEDSAVYLCASSLQGYEQYFGPGTRLTVT.

J is TRBJ1-4 and V is TRBV5-1; unclear D gene. The V end was cut by 0 bases, the J end by 3 bases, with 6 bases between. CDR3 size: 14 residues. The germline gives CDR1 SGHRS, CDR2 YFSETQ. The CDR3 spells CASSLGEANEKLFF. DNA of the CDR3: TGCGCCAGCAGCTTGGGCGAGGCTAATGAAAAACTGTTTTTT.

The chain joins TRBV28 to TRBJ2-7; TRBD1 is a possible D gene (5 bases). CDR1 and CDR2 from the germline V gene are MDHEN and SYDVKM. V lost 5 bases, J lost 2 bases, and 13 bases lay in between. The CDR3 has 14 residues. CDR3 sequence reads: CASSPPDRTYEQYF. The CDR3 coding sequence is TGTGCCAGCAGTCCACCCGACAGAACCTACGAGCAGTACTTC.

The chain uses TRBV6-1 and TRBJ2-1; 7 bases map to TRBD2. The ends lost 8 bases at V and 5 bases at J; junction bases unmatched: 9. The CDR3 spans 14 residues. CDR1 is MNHNS and CDR2 is SASEGT in the germline V gene. The CDR3 coding sequence is TGTGCCAGCTTGGCGTGGCTAGCGGACAATGAGCAGTTCTTC. Amino acid sequence: CASLAWLADNEQFF.